Listed here are 28 T cell receptor beta chains from one sample, sequenced in a study of blood T cell repertoires in COVID-19. Here immunoSEQ multiplex PCR was the method, and the copy in TCRdb shows in-frame clones only, minus some. The data hold roughly 110,000 clones, with around 86% observed a single time. Material for sequencing was peripheral blood. The origin of the receptors is a man aged 40-49 years with acute or convalescent COVID-19.

This chain uses TRBV19 with TRBJ1-5; possible D gene TRBD1, 6 bases. Between the trimmed V and J ends, which lost 8 bases and 2 bases, there was a span of 16 bases. Germline loops: CDR1 LNHDA, CDR2 SQIVND (reference sequence). The CDR3 spans 15 residues. The CDR3 here is CASSGTGMGNQPQHF. In DNA, the CDR3 is TGTGCCAGTTCAGGAACAGGGATGGGCAATCAGCCCCAGCATTTT.

This clone was counted a single time. The V and J genes are TRBV9 and TRBJ2-3; a possible D gene is TRBD2 (5 bases). The CDR3 has 14 residues. V gave up 0 bases and J gave up 4 bases, with 9 bases separating them. Germline loops: CDR1 SGDLS, CDR2 YYNGEE. The CDR3 protein is CASSVAAGADTQYF. The CDR3 nucleotides are TGTGCCAGCAGCGTAGCCGCCGGGGCAGATACGCAGTATTTT.

The gene calls are TRBV29-1 and TRBJ2-3; TRBD2 might be the D (5 bases). V shed 8 bases and J shed 2 bases, with 14 bases lying between them. CDR3 size: 13 residues. Germline V CDR1 and CDR2: SQVTM, ANQGSEA. The DNA of the CDR3 is TGCAGCCAGAGTATCGGGGTCACAGATACGCAGTATTTT. Its translation: CSQSIGVTDTQYF.

The CDR3 sequence is CASSWGGDPGELFF. The DNA of the CDR3 is TGTGCCAGCAGTTGGGGGGGGGACCCCGGGGAGCTGTTTTTT. This rearrangement joins TRBV27 to TRBJ2-2, with TRBD2 matching over 7 bases. V lost 4 bases and J lost 6; bases outside the gene matches: 5. Germline V gene sequence: CDR1 MNHEY, CDR2 SMNVEV (reference sequence). CDR3 length equals 14 residues.

The chain employs TRBV6-4 and TRBJ2-1; D is perhaps TRBD2 (6 bases). Trimming left V 3 bases short and J 2 bases short, with 8 bases between. The CDR3 is 14 residues long. CDR1 is MRHNA and CDR2 is SNTAGT in the germline V gene. CDR3 residues: CASSEWGAYNEQFF. The DNA of the CDR3 is TGTGCCAGCAGTGAGTGGGGGGCCTACAATGAGCAGTTCTTC.

The CDR3: CASSPALGLGTEAFF. The CDR3 DNA is TGTGCCAGCAGTCCTGCCCTGGGCCTGGGCACTGAAGCTTTCTTT. The chain joins TRBV6-6 to TRBJ1-1; unclear D gene. Germline CDR1 is MNHNY and CDR2 is SVGAGI (reference sequence). The CDR3 has 15 amino acids. With 5 bases removed from V and 4 bases from J, the gap between germline ends came to 17 bases.

A few counts support this clone. The chain joins TRBV9 to TRBJ1-3; maybe TRBD1 (6 bases). Between the trimmed V and J ends, which lost 4 bases and 4 bases, there was a span of 21 bases. CDR3 length: 17 residues. CDR1 is SGDLS and CDR2 is YYNGEE in the germline V gene. CDR3 sequence (DNA): TGTGCCAGCAGCACCCCTGGGGGGGGCATGGGAGGAAACACCATATATTTT. Its translation: CASSTPGGGMGGNTIYF. Complete variable domain (other parts from reference TRBV9 and TRBJ1-3): DSGVTQTPKHLITATGQRVTLRCSPRSGDLSVYWYQQSLDQGLQFLIQYYNGEERAKGNILERFSAQQFPDLHSELNLSSLELGDSALYFCASSTPGGGMGGNTIYFGEGSWLTVV.

V gene TRBV19 combines with J gene TRBJ2-7; 7 nucleotides agree with TRBD1. Germline CDR1 LNHDA, CDR2 SQIVND (reference sequence). The CDR3 loop spans 13 amino acids. V shed 4 bases, J shed 3 bases, and the junction held 3 bases outside the gene matches. CDR3 DNA: TGTGCCAGTAGTAGGGACAGTTACTACGAGCAGTACTTC. Protein sequence: CASSRDSYYEQYF.

The rearrangement links TRBV5-1 to TRBJ1-2; TRBD1 aligns across 7 bases. Germline V gene sequence: CDR1 SGHRS, CDR2 YFSETQ. Trimming at V came to 4 bases and at J to 3 bases, leaving 12 bases not matched to a gene. The CDR3 is made up of 16 amino acids. This CDR3 reads CASSPGQTFSDYGYTF. CDR3 DNA sequence: TGCGCCAGCAGCCCGGGACAGACCTTTAGCGACTATGGCTACACCTTC.

This chain joins TRBV19 and TRBJ1-2, with D perhaps matching TRBD1 (5 bases). Germline V gives CDR1 LNHDA, CDR2 SQIVND (reference sequence). CDR3 length: 13 amino acids. With 5 bases removed from V and 6 bases from J, the gap between germline ends came to 13 bases. CDR3 in amino acids: CASSWGGDNGYTF. DNA for the CDR3: TGTGCCAGTAGTTGGGGGGGTGACAATGGCTACACCTTC.

CDR3 protein: CASSRPGYDGYTF. The DNA for the CDR3 is TGCGCCAGCAGCAGACCGGGGTACGATGGCTACACCTTC. This chain joins TRBV5-1 and TRBJ1-2; no definite D call. The germline V gene has CDR1 SGHRS and CDR2 YFSETQ. The CDR3 covers 13 residues. Trimming took off 4 bases at V and 6 bases at J, with 13 bases between the two ends.

The chain is built from TRBV5-1 and TRBJ2-2; no clear D. The germline gives CDR1 SGHRS, CDR2 YFSETQ. Trimming pared 0 bases from V and 5 bases from J, leaving 8 bases between. The CDR3 has 14 residues. CDR3 coding DNA: TGCGCCAGCAGCTTGGGACTTTCAACCGGGGAGCTGTTTTTT. It specifies CASSLGLSTGELFF. The full variable domain, completed using reference TRBV5-1 and TRBJ2-2, is KAGVTQTPRYLIKTRGQQVTLSCSPISGHRSVSWYQQTPGQGLQFLFEYFSETQRNKGNFPGRFSGRQFSNSRSEMNVSTLELGDSALYLCASSLGLSTGELFFGEGSRLTVL.

V usage is TRBV6-6 and J usage is TRBJ1-5, with 8 positions matching TRBD1. The CDR3 sequence is 14 residues long. With V trimmed by 6 bases and J by 4 bases, 5 bases remained unmatched. Looked up from germline, CDR1 is MNHNY and CDR2 is SVGAGI (reference sequence). The CDR3 DNA reads as TGTGCCAGCAGGGAGGGACAGGAGAATCAGCCCCAGCATTTT. It codes for CASREGQENQPQHF.

This clone turned up a few times. V and J are TRBV6-1 and TRBJ1-5, with 12 bases aligning to TRBD1. Losses at the gene ends were 3 bases for V and 3 bases for J; bases not matched to a gene: 6. The CDR3 totals 17 residues. Germline CDR1 MNHNS, CDR2 SASEGT. The CDR3 sequence is CASSDTGTGGFNQPQHF. As DNA, the CDR3 is TGTGCCAGCAGTGATACCGGGACAGGGGGCTTCAATCAGCCCCAGCATTTT.

The V and J genes are TRBV18 and TRBJ1-4; D may be TRBD1 (5 bases). The V gene's germline CDR1 is KGHSH and CDR2 LQKENI. The CDR3 covers 14 residues. V was pared by 3 bases and J by 3 bases, with 8 bases between. This CDR3 is CASSPETANEKLFF. The CDR3 DNA reads TGTGCCAGCTCACCGGAGACAGCTAATGAAAAACTGTTTTTT.

The chain combines TRBV11-2 with TRBJ2-1; 7 bases map to TRBD2. J was trimmed by 10 bases and V by 0 bases; bases with no gene match: 3. The CDR3 contains 13 residues. Germline V lookup: CDR1 SGHAT, CDR2 FQNNGV. CDR3 nucleotide sequence: TGTGCCAGCAGCTTAGATCGGGAGGTAGAGCAGTTCTTC. Its protein product is CASSLDREVEQFF.

This clone was detected only a few times. The J gene is TRBJ1-2, the V gene TRBV7-4; D gene unclear. This CDR3 spans 14 amino acids. Trimming removed 1 base at V and 4 bases at J, with 10 bases between. Germline loops: CDR1 SGHVT, CDR2 SQSDAQ. The DNA of the CDR3 is TGTGCCAGCAGCTTAGTTCAGGAAACCTATGGCTACACCTTC. As protein: CASSLVQETYGYTF.

This clone was seen only once. The V call is TRBV5-1, the J call TRBJ2-1, with 14 bases that match TRBD2. Germline trimming cut 3 bases from V and 8 bases from J; bases unmatched to any gene: 7. Germline V gene data show CDR1 as SGHRS and CDR2 as YFSETQ. There are 16 residues in the CDR3. The CDR3 DNA reads as TGCGCCAGCAGCTCCAGGACTAGCGGGGGGAGGGATGAGCAGTTCTTC. Residues: CASSSRTSGGRDEQFF.

The sample holds a few counts of this clone. The chain recombines TRBV3-1 (or the pseudogene TRBV3-2) with TRBJ2-7; D is uncertain. CDR1 LGHDT and CDR2 YNNKEL come from the germline V gene (reference sequence). V lost 1 base and J lost 0, with 7 bases in between. The CDR3 totals 14 residues. CDR3 nucleotides: TGTGCCAGCAGCCAAGGAGCGAGCTCCTACGAGCAGTACTTC. Its translation is CASSQGASSYEQYF.

The chain joins TRBV5-8 to TRBJ1-6, with D perhaps TRBD1 (6 bases). The CDR3 is made up of 15 amino acids. CDR1 is SGHTS and CDR2 is YDEGEE in the germline V gene. The V gene lost 1 base and the J gene lost 4 bases, with 9 bases spanning the gap. The CDR3 loop is CASSLQGQYNSPLHF. CDR3 nucleotide sequence: TGTGCCAGCAGCTTGCAAGGACAGTATAATTCACCCCTCCACTTT.

The rearrangement uses TRBV7-9 and TRBJ2-7; TRBD1 aligns across 8 bases. Unmatched junction bases numbered 19, after V lost 8 bases and J lost 13 bases. This CDR3 comprises 14 residues. The germline gives CDR1 SEHNR, CDR2 FQNEAQ (reference sequence). CDR3 loop: CASLAAGGSGLPYF. In nucleotides, the CDR3 is TGTGCCAGCTTGGCGGCAGGGGGCTCGGGGCTCCCCTACTTC.

The CDR3 DNA is TGTGCCAGCAGTGACAACCTGCTAGCGGGAGAGGAGGAGACCCAGTACTTC. It specifies CASSDNLLAGEEETQYF. The rearrangement links TRBV25-1 to TRBJ2-5; TRBD2 aligns across 10 bases. The CDR3 has 17 residues. Trimming took 3 bases from V and 5 from J; bases not matched to a gene: 12. The V gene's germline CDR1 is MGHDK and CDR2 SYGVNS.

The chain employs TRBV5-1 and TRBJ2-1; weak D call: TRBD2 (5 bases). CDR1 and CDR2 from the germline V gene are SGHRS and YFSETQ. The CDR3 totals 16 residues. The V end lost 4 bases, the J end lost 8 bases, and 22 bases lay between the germline ends. CDR3 in DNA: TGCGCCAGCAGCGCGAACCAAGCCTCTCCGGGGTATGAGCAGTTCTTC. Translating it yields CASSANQASPGYEQFF.

This chain connects TRBV12-5 to TRBJ2-3; TRBD2 is a possible D gene (6 bases). The V end was cut by 7 bases, the J end by 3 bases, with 14 bases between. Germline CDR1 is LGHNT and CDR2 is FRNRAP. The CDR3 covers 14 residues. The chain's CDR3 is CASAGGRVTDTQYF. CDR3 DNA sequence: TGTGCTAGTGCCGGAGGGCGGGTTACAGATACGCAGTATTTT. Based on the CDR3 plus reference TRBV12-5 and TRBJ2-3, the full variable domain is DARVTQTPRHKVTEMGQEVTMRCQPILGHNTVFWYRQTMMQGLELLAYFRNRAPLDDSGMPKDRFSAEMPDATLATLKIQPSEPRDSAVYFCASAGGRVTDTQYFGPGTRLTVL.

In nucleotides, the CDR3 is TGTGCCAGCACCTTGACTAGCGGGGGGTACAATGAGCAGTTCTTC. It codes for CASTLTSGGYNEQFF. The chain has TRBV2 and TRBJ2-1; 13 positions match TRBD2. Germline CDR1 is SNHLY and CDR2 is FYNNEI. J was trimmed by 4 bases and V by 7 bases; bases with no gene match: 4. CDR3 length equals 15 residues. The entire variable domain, with the rest obtained from reference TRBV2 and TRBJ2-1, is as follows: EPEVTQTPSHQVTQMGQEVILRCVPISNHLYFYWYRQILGQKVEFLVSFYNNEISEKSEIFDDQFSVERPDGSNFTLKIRSTKLEDSAMYFCASTLTSGGYNEQFFGPGTRLTVL.

The rearrangement links TRBV29-1 to TRBJ2-7; 15 nucleotides line up with TRBD2. V was pared by 4 bases and J by 3 bases, with 4 bases of the junction left unmatched. Germline CDR1 reads SQVTM; CDR2 reads ANQGSEA. CDR3 length: 15 amino acids. CDR3 amino acids: CSVGGLAGGGYEQYF. The CDR3 DNA follows: TGCAGCGTTGGGGGACTAGCGGGAGGAGGCTACGAGCAGTACTTC.

The chain uses TRBV27 and TRBJ2-3, with unresolved D. The CDR3 has 13 amino acids. V was shortened by 2 bases and J by 1 base, with 4 bases between the two germline ends. Germline values: CDR1 MNHEY, CDR2 SMNVEV (reference sequence). The CDR3 reads CASSLGRTDTQYF. The CDR3 DNA sequence: TGTGCCAGCAGTTTAGGGCGCACAGATACGCAGTATTTT.

The rearrangement links TRBV13 to TRBJ1-6; D unresolved. The V gene's germline CDR1 is PRHDT and CDR2 FYEKMQ (reference sequence). V dropped 0 bases and J dropped 6 bases, with 12 bases sitting between them. CDR3 length: 16 residues. CDR3 coding DNA: TGTGCCAGCAGCTTAGGGGGGAGTTGGGTTAATTCACCCCTCCACTTT. It is translated as CASSLGGSWVNSPLHF. The full variable domain, rest sourced from reference TRBV13 and TRBJ1-6, is AAGVIQSPRHLIKEKRETATLKCYPIPRHDTVYWYQQGPGQDPQFLISFYEKMQSDKGSIPDRFSAQQFSDYHSELNMSSLELGDSALYFCASSLGGSWVNSPLHFGNGTRLTVT.